The 29 T cell receptor beta chains listed next were all sequenced from one sample in a study of blood T cells in healthy people across ages. Combining a sample-barcoded 5' primer with a J-beta primer mix, a second PCR ran for roughly 7 to 12 cycles. TCRdb ran MiXCR on the 5' RACE reads and lists one entry per CDR3 protein. The data show 1.8 million or so distinct CDR3 sequences, approximately 40% seen once. Sample: blood. Every receptor here comes from a human donor in good health.

About this clonotype: An end of the junction does not agree with germline; a read error may underlie this. The chain employs TRBV4-1 and TRBJ2-5; 11 bases match TRBD1. The DNA end favors TRBJ2-7, so the J call may be wrong. This CDR3 is built from 15 residues. The V gene's germline CDR1 is MGHRA and CDR2 YSYEKL. The CDR3 DNA sequence: TGTACCAGCAGCCAACGGGACAGGGGGGTACACGAGCAGTACTTC. This codes for CTSSQRDRGVHEQYF.

This clonotype was observed once. One end of the junction does not line up with germline, which may come from a read error. V and J are TRBV11-2 and TRBJ1-6; tentative D call: TRBD1 (6 bases). The CDR3 is made up of 14 amino acids. The germline V gene encodes CDR1 SGHAT and CDR2 FQNNGV. Here the CDR3 DNA reads TGTGCCAGCAGCTTATACAGGGAAAATTCACCTCTCCACTTT. It specifies CASSLYRENSPLHF. The variable domain in full, with the rest retrieved from reference TRBV11-2 and TRBJ1-6, is EAGVAQSPRYKIIEKRQSVAFWCNPISGHATLYWYQQILGQGPKLLIQFQNNGVVDDSQLPKDRFSAERLKGVDSTLKIQPAKLEDSAVYLCASSLYRENSPLHFGNGTRLTVT.

About this clonotype: This may be a read error: a much more frequent sequence differs by one nucleotide. V gene TRBV2 combines with J gene TRBJ2-1; TRBD2 aligns across 8 bases. CDR1 and CDR2 from the germline V gene are SNHLY and FYNNEI. The CDR3 has 15 residues. The V and J ends lost 8 bases and 4 bases, in that order; junction bases with no gene match: 10. The CDR3 DNA reads TGTGCCAGCTGGATTGGCGGGGGGATATACAATGAGCAGTTCTTC. Its protein is CASWIGGGIYNEQFF.

This clonotype was picked up a small number of times. CDR3 loop: CASSRSDQETQYF. The CDR3 DNA sequence: TGTGCCAGCAGCCGTAGCGACCAAGAGACCCAGTACTTC. The chain uses TRBV12-3 or TRBV12-4 and TRBJ2-5; D may be TRBD2 (5 bases). The CDR3 runs 13 residues. V was pared by 6 bases and J by 0 bases, with 8 bases between.

The genes are TRBV7-8 and TRBJ2-5; 8 bases line up with TRBD2. V dropped 5 bases and J dropped 4; count of bases not matched to a gene: 12. This CDR3 is 16 amino acids long. Germline values: CDR1 SGHVS, CDR2 FQNEAQ. The CDR3 loop reads CASSTRRRGDGETQYF. CDR3 nucleotide sequence: TGTGCCAGCAGCACCCGAAGGCGGGGGGACGGAGAGACCCAGTACTTC.

The sample holds a few counts of this clonotype. The chain combines TRBV4-3 with TRBJ2-7; tentative D call: TRBD1 (7 bases). Trimming shortened V by 3 bases and J by 8 bases, and 20 bases separated the two germline ends. Germline-derived CDR1 and CDR2 are LGHNA and YSLEER. The CDR3 sequence is 15 residues long. The CDR3 region has the DNA TGCGCCAGCAGCCACCATTTCAAGCGGAGGGGGCAGCAGTACTTC. This translates into CASSHHFKRRGQQYF.

Points on this clonotype: One junction end does not reproduce the germline sequence, and a read error may be involved. The chain combines TRBV29-1 with TRBJ2-5; 7 bases are a match to TRBD1. The end of the DNA is better explained by TRBJ2-7, so the J call may be wrong. Germline lookup yields CDR1 SQVTM and CDR2 ANQGSEA. This CDR3 region has 14 residues. The CDR3 loop reads CNVEGDQTGVEQYF. The CDR3 nucleotides read TGCAACGTTGAAGGGGACCAAACAGGGGTCGAGCAGTACTTC.

The chain carries TRBV7-9 and TRBJ1-1; D ambiguous. Germline CDR1 is SEHNR and CDR2 is FQNEAQ (reference sequence). There are 15 residues in the CDR3. V gave up 3 bases and J gave up 1 base, with 12 bases separating them. CDR3 amino acids: CASSFDLSGNTEAFF. CDR3 DNA sequence: TGTGCCAGCAGCTTCGACCTTTCAGGGAACACTGAAGCTTTCTTT.

The chain employs TRBV11-1 and TRBJ1-2; tentative D call: TRBD1 (6 bases). The germline V gene has CDR1 SGHAT and CDR2 FQDESV (reference sequence). This CDR3 has 14 residues. V lost 5 bases, J lost 3 bases, and 13 bases lay in between. CDR3 region: CASSPTGIYYGYTF. The CDR3 bases are TGTGCCAGCAGCCCAACAGGGATTTACTATGGCTACACCTTC.

The chain recombines TRBV14 with TRBJ2-5, with 12 bases lining up with TRBD2. This CDR3 has 18 amino acids. Germline V gene data show CDR1 as SGHDN and CDR2 as FVKESK. Trimming removed 1 base from V and 5 bases from J; junction bases left unmatched: 11. CDR3 in DNA: TGTGCCAGCAGCCAAGGAGTCCGGCTAGCGGGGGGGCCGGAGACCCAGTACTTC. Translated, it gives CASSQGVRLAGGPETQYF.

In this sample, this clonotype turned up many times. The chain recombines TRBV9 with TRBJ2-3, with D unresolved. Germline CDR1 is SGDLS and CDR2 is YYNGEE. V was clipped by 0 bases and J by 10 bases, with 12 bases between them. The CDR3 is 13 residues long. The CDR3 bases are TGTGCCAGCAGCGTAGATGGGTATAGTTCGCAGTATTTT. This sequence encodes CASSVDGYSSQYF.

The rearrangement joins TRBV15 to TRBJ2-1; D not certain. V lost 0 bases and J 13 bases, leaving 22 bases between the germline ends. Germline V gene data show CDR1 as LNHNV and CDR2 as YYDKDF (reference sequence). The CDR3 runs to 16 residues. The CDR3 region is CATSRDYAKSRETQFF. CDR3 nucleotide sequence: TGTGCCACCAGCAGAGATTACGCAAAATCTAGAGAGACCCAGTTCTTC.

The V and J genes are TRBV28 and TRBJ2-1; no firm D call. Germline-derived CDR1 and CDR2 are MDHEN and SYDVKM. V lost 1 base to trimming and J lost 4 bases, with 11 bases between them. The CDR3 runs 15 residues. The CDR3 sequence is CASSLYSESYNEQFF. For the CDR3, the DNA is TGTGCCAGCAGTTTATATTCAGAATCTTACAATGAGCAGTTCTTC.

This clonotype was seen ten or more times. The rearrangement uses TRBV6-2 or TRBV6-3 and TRBJ2-7, with no clear D. V shed 5 bases and J shed 3 bases, with 11 bases lying between them. CDR1 is MNHEY, CDR2 SVGEGT, per germline. The CDR3 has 13 amino acids. The CDR3: CASSEDGLYEQYF. CDR3 coding DNA: TGTGCCAGCAGTGAGGACGGCCTCTACGAGCAGTACTTC.

In this sample, this clonotype turned up a few times. The J gene is TRBJ2-5, the V gene TRBV7-2; D is possibly TRBD2 (6 bases). Trimming shortened V by 5 bases and J by 2 bases, and 15 bases separated the two germline ends. The CDR3 loop spans 15 amino acids. CDR1 SGHTA and CDR2 FQGNSA come from the germline V gene. The CDR3 DNA is TGTGCCAGCAGCCCTCGGACTATGTCTCAAGAGACCCAGTACTTC. Translated, it gives CASSPRTMSQETQYF.

This clonotype occurred a few times. The chain is built from TRBV6-1 and TRBJ1-5; D gene unclear. The CDR3 covers 13 residues. Germline assignment: CDR1 MNHNS and CDR2 SASEGT. V lost 2 bases to trimming and J lost 2 bases, with 4 bases between them. CDR3 in DNA: TGTGCCAGCAGTGAAATTGGCAATCAGCCCCAGCATTTT. Its protein product is CASSEIGNQPQHF.

This clonotype was seen a handful of times. The chain links TRBV2 to TRBJ1-5; D remains unclear. This CDR3 comprises 12 residues. V was trimmed by 7 bases and J by 2 bases, leaving 6 bases between them. The germline CDR1 and CDR2 sequences are SNHLY and FYNNEI. In DNA, the CDR3 is TGTGCCAGCACGGCAGGCAATCAGCCCCAGCATTTT. This codes for CASTAGNQPQHF.

V gene TRBV7-9 combines with J gene TRBJ1-1, with D uncertain. CDR3 length: 14 amino acids. V gave up 2 bases and J gave up 4 bases, with 11 bases separating them. Looked up from germline, CDR1 is SEHNR and CDR2 is FQNEAQ (reference sequence). For the CDR3, the DNA is TGTGCCAGCAGCTTACACGTCCGGAGCACTGAAGCTTTCTTT. As protein: CASSLHVRSTEAFF.

The chain employs TRBV6-2 or TRBV6-3 and TRBJ2-2; 10 bases agree with TRBD1. Germline V lookup: CDR1 MNHEY, CDR2 SVGEGT. J gave up 6 bases and V 6 bases, and 10 bases lay outside the gene matches. This CDR3 comprises 16 residues. This CDR3 reads CASRGLGQGFAGELFF. In DNA form, the CDR3 reads TGTGCCAGCAGGGGTTTGGGACAGGGGTTTGCCGGGGAGCTGTTTTTT.

This clonotype has just a few counts. The V and J genes are TRBV27 and TRBJ1-4, with a weak D call TRBD1 (6 bases). V was cut by 10 bases and J by 5 bases, with 14 bases left in between. Germline CDR1 MNHEY, CDR2 SMNVEV (reference sequence). The CDR3 length is 13 residues. The CDR3 loop reads CATKDRLNEKLFF. CDR3 bases: TGTGCCACAAAGGACAGACTAAATGAAAAACTGTTTTTT.

In this sample, this clonotype turned up a few times. CDR3 bases: TGTGCCAGCAGCTATCCGACGGACCACCCGACGCCTGAGCAGTTCTTC. Translation: CASSYPTDHPTPEQFF. The chain combines TRBV7-9 with TRBJ2-1; no clear D gene. CDR3 size: 16 residues. Looked up from germline, CDR1 is SEHNR and CDR2 is FQNEAQ (reference sequence). V was pared by 4 bases and J by 9 bases, with 22 bases between.

This clonotype was detected only a few times. This rearrangement joins TRBV5-1 to TRBJ2-5, with 7 bases lining up with TRBD1. Germline V gene sequence: CDR1 SGHRS, CDR2 YFSETQ. This CDR3 contains 13 residues. After removal of 6 bases from V and 0 bases from J, the junction contained 2 bases not matched to a gene. The CDR3 bases are TGCGCCAGCACTACAGGGGACCAAGAGACCCAGTACTTC. Protein product: CASTTGDQETQYF.

This clonotype showed up many times. The V call is TRBV9, the J call TRBJ1-2, with D maybe TRBD1 (6 bases). V was cut by 0 bases and J by 2 bases, with 8 bases left in between. The germline gives CDR1 SGDLS, CDR2 YYNGEE. This CDR3 region has 14 residues. CDR3 sequence: CASSVAGANYGYTF. For the CDR3, the DNA is TGTGCCAGCAGCGTAGCGGGGGCCAACTATGGCTACACCTTC.

This rearrangement joins TRBV12-3 or TRBV12-4 to TRBJ2-4; no clear D. Trimming stripped 4 bases from V and 13 bases from J, with 14 bases between. CDR3 length: 12 amino acids. CDR3 protein: CASSSPYDEQYF. In DNA form, the CDR3 reads TGTGCCAGCAGTTCGCCCTACGATGAGCAGTACTTC.

This clonotype was detected only a few times. The chain carries TRBV29-1 and TRBJ2-4; 15 bases line up with TRBD2. Looked up from germline, CDR1 is SQVTM and CDR2 is ANQGSEA. CDR3 length: 13 residues. Trimming removed 7 bases from V and 7 bases from J; junction bases left unmatched: 2. The CDR3 is CSAGTSGGNIQYF. The CDR3 coding sequence is TGCAGCGCCGGGACTAGCGGGGGGAACATTCAGTACTTC. Together with reference TRBV29-1 and TRBJ2-4, the CDR3 gives the full variable domain: SAVISQKPSRDICQRGTSLTIQCQVDSQVTMMFWYRQQPGQSLTLIATANQGSEATYESGFVIDKFPISRPNLTFSTLTVSNMSPEDSSIYLCSAGTSGGNIQYFGAGTRLSVL.

V gene TRBV6-2 or TRBV6-3 combines with J gene TRBJ1-1; D possibly corresponds to TRBD1 (5 bases). The CDR3 consists of 16 residues. V dropped 2 bases and J dropped 2 bases, with 15 bases sitting between them. CDR1 and CDR2 from the germline V gene are MNHEY and SVGEGT. The CDR3 DNA sequence: TGTGCCAGCAGTTACCGAAACTGGGACCTCAACACTGAAGCTTTCTTT. It encodes CASSYRNWDLNTEAFF.

This clonotype has more than one count but fewer than ten. The V call is TRBV12-5, the J call TRBJ2-3; D perhaps matches TRBD1 (5 bases). Germline V gene lookup returns CDR1 LGHNT and CDR2 FRNRAP. With 2 bases removed from V and 2 bases from J, the gap between germline ends came to 17 bases. The CDR3 extends over 17 amino acids. DNA of the CDR3: TGTGCTAGTGGTTTGTGGGGCCGGAGACGTAACACAGATACGCAGTATTTT. Translation gives CASGLWGRRRNTDTQYF.

This clonotype was counted only a few times. In DNA, the CDR3 is TGTGCCAGCAGTTTGACGGGTCACAAAAACATTCAGTACTTC. Encoded protein: CASSLTGHKNIQYF. The chain combines TRBV12-3 or TRBV12-4 with TRBJ2-4, with D hard to call. CDR3 length equals 14 residues. Trimming stripped 3 bases from V and 3 bases from J, with 9 bases between.

This clonotype was seen only a few times. This chain uses TRBV5-1 with TRBJ2-1, with D possibly TRBD2 on 5 matching bases. The CDR3 is made up of 14 amino acids. Trimming removed 3 bases from V and 4 bases from J, with 11 bases in between. Looked up from germline, CDR1 is SGHRS and CDR2 is YFSETQ. Here the CDR3 reads CASSSGIEYNEQFF. In DNA, the CDR3 is TGCGCCAGCAGCTCCGGGATAGAATACAATGAGCAGTTCTTC.